The source of this T cell receptor (beta chain) is a study of T cells after yellow fever vaccination. Study-wide background: SMART-Seq v4 Ultra Low Input handled preparation of low-cell-number fractions.

MiXCR, applied by TCRdb to the 5' RACE reads, yields one record per CDR3 protein. Of a few hundred thousand distinct CDR3 sequences in the sample, about 4% were seen once. This clonotype was found many times. The antigen remains unidentified. Germline loops: CDR1 SGHRS, CDR2 YFSETQ. V lost 2 bases to trimming and J lost 3 bases, with 6 bases between them. The CDR3 has 12 amino acids. Broader study findings: Post-booster repertoires contained most primary-vaccination clones again (about 95% CD4, 85% to 90% CD8). Clonotype sharing between CD4 and CD8 compartments was small. A weaker secondary response peaked on day 5, the primary on day 15.

This clonotype was sampled from a man between 18 and 29 years old who received the YFV17D yellow fever vaccine. The chain joins TRBV5-1 to TRBJ2-7; D not certain. This specimen consisted of PBMCs, obtained 5 days after the yellow fever booster vaccination. CDR3 in amino acids: CASSLPSYEQYF. The CDR3 bases are TGCGCCAGCAGCTTACCAAGCTACGAGCAGTACTTC.